The subject of this entry is one T cell receptor (beta chain). PCR was performed a second time for roughly 7 to 12 cycles using a sample-barcoded 5' primer and a J-beta primer mix. TCRdb fed the 5' RACE reads into MiXCR, producing one record per CDR3 protein. This sample has 1.5 million to 2 million distinct CDR3 sequences, with roughly 28% found just once. The data belong to a study of blood T cells in healthy people across ages. This clonotype was obtained from a woman in her twenties or thirties in good health. Sequencing was carried out using blood.

As DNA, the CDR3 is TGTGCCAGCAGTTTATGGGGGGCCCCCCGCCCCGAGCAGTACTTC. It encodes CASSLWGAPRPEQYF. The chain is built from TRBV27 and TRBJ2-7; TRBD1 or TRBD2 may be the D gene (6 bases each). V was shortened by 1 base and J by 6 bases, with 16 bases between the two germline ends. This CDR3 has 15 amino acids. Germline V gene lookup returns CDR1 MNHEY and CDR2 SMNVEV (reference sequence).